This record covers a single TCR beta chain. The sample originates from a study of blood T cell repertoires in COVID-19. V gave up 11 bases and J gave up 2 bases, with 20 bases separating them. CDR3 size: 15 residues. Looked up from germline, CDR1 is SNHLY and CDR2 is FYNNEI. The data were produced by immunoSEQ multiplex PCR, yet TCRdb's version contains in-frame clones alone and is incomplete. The repertoire holds fewer than 250,000 clones, with 86% as singletons. The genes are TRBV2 and TRBJ2-3; D may be TRBD2 (6 bases). This clonotype was obtained from a woman of 80 years or more with COVID-19, enrolled during active disease. Sequenced material: peripheral blood. The CDR3 here is CAGGRGGAPTDTQYF. Here the CDR3 DNA reads TGTGCCGGTGGTCGGGGCGGGGCGCCCACAGATACGCAGTATTTT.